What follows is one T cell receptor (beta chain) and its context. Its specific antigen is unknown. No base quality information exists; no much larger clone differs at one position. TCRbeta CDR3 regions were amplified from genomic DNA by means of the immunoSEQ Assay, a bias-controlled multiplex PCR. The authors processed their data as follows. The number of nucleated cells in each sample was estimated by amplification of reference gene primers within the assay. To quantify the absolute abundance of each unique TCRbeta CDR3 rearrangement, sequence reads were collapsed and filtered. For each sample, productive Simpson clonality was calculated by taking the square root of Simpson's diversity index across productive rearrangements. TCRdb obtained this table from immuneACCESS and retained in-frame rearrangements with V and J assigned. These tables miss some clones; where compared with another copy, unresolved V genes account for less than half of the shortfall, and the remainder is unexplained. That table furnishes V, J and clone size, whereas the DNA furnished D and trimming. The sample profile shows a few hundred thousand clones; 80% to 90% of them were found once. The ten most abundant clones make up 10% of the sample.

Enrolling through a virtual design, the prospective study's participants ranged in age from about 18 to 89 years and lived across about two dozen United States geographic areas. In the prospective study, cohorts were assigned on the basis of participant-reported clinical history obtained from a screening survey and a study questionnaire. Recovered participants in ImmuneRACE Cohort 3 were defined as having two consecutive negative NP/OP PCR tests, clearance from a healthcare professional, or resolution of symptoms. Mobile phlebotomists in the prospective study collected whole blood, serum and a nasopharyngeal or oropharyngeal swab from every participant. Prospective study participants could optionally give additional blood draws and questionnaires over an approximately two-month period. Prospective study blood samples were shipped either frozen or at room temperature before DNA extraction. This sample was taken from a study of blood T cell repertoires in COVID-19 (dated by TCRdb to 2019 to 2021). With respect to the entire study: Collaborator samples came from the United States, Italy and Spain and covered acute and convalescent phases of COVID-19. A de-identified subject ID, COVID-19 status, age in years and sex were almost always included in the sample metadata. Where HLA class I and class II types were available, the types were taken from metadata supplied by the sample provider, not from assay-based typing. The samples were drawn from the first 160 participants of the ongoing ImmuneRACE study and from roughly 1,300 subjects provided by 6 global collaborators. The prospective study material was composed of cDNA or gDNA derived from T cells, B-cell-depleted T cells, or PBMCs. Subjects who had been exposed to COVID-19, were actively infected with it, or had recovered from it provided the deeply sampled blood TCRbeta repertoires that made up the dataset. The repertoires were released in a freely available public database meant as a resource for research on the immune response to SARS-CoV-2.

The junction shows trimming of 0 bases on V and 4 bases on J, and the gene matches do not reach 3 bases of it. The CDR3 covers 14 residues, taking in both the cysteine and the phenylalanine. Only the CDR3 region is kept as DNA, spanning 42 bases read in frame from base 1. CDR1 SGHTS and CDR2 YDEGEE were looked up in the germline V gene. Here is what the overall study found, with its caveats: The amount of clinical and demographic metadata varied by source and participant and was provided uncurated.

Sequencing was done on a sample of PBMCs or T cells enriched from blood (not recorded which). This TCR came from a woman between 18 and 29 years old who had recovered from COVID-19. The chain links TRBV5-8 with TRBJ1-1; TRBD1 fits 7 bases in the junction. The DNA is TGTGCCAGCAGCTTGGGACAGGGAGCCACTGAAGCTTTCTTT. It codes for CASSLGQGATEAFF.